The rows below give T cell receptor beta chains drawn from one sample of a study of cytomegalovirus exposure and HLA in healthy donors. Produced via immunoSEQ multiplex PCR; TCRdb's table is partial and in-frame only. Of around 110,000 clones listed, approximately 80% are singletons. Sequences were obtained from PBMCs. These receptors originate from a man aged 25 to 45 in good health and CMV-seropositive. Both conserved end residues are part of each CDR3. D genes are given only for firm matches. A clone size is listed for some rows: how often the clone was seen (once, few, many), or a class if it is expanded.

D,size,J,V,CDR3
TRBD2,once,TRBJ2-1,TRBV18,CASSPRLAGGYNEQFF
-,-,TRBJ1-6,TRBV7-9,CASRSQGESPLHF
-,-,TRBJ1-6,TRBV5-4,CASSSEGSPLHF
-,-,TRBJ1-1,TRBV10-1,CARHFTGAFF
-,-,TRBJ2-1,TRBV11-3,CASSPQADYYNEQFF
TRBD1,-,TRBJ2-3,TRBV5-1,CASSLDSTGGTDTQYF
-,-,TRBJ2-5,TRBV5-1,CASSPTPTGSGETQYF
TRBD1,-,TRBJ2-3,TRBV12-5,CASGLVGTGDYTQYF
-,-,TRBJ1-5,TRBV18,CASSPGAGMYSNQPQHF
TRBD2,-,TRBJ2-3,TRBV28,CASRLAGDTDTQYF
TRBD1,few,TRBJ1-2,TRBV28,CASSLPPRTGGLLYGYTF
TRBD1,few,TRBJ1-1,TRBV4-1,CASSQDPGTGGFLNTEAFF
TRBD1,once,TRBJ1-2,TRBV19,CASSMGGQGAKGYTF
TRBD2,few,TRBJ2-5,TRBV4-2,CASSQTRLAGGLQETQYF
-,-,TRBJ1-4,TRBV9,CASSALTTNEKLFF
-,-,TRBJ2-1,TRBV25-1,CASSVNGVFNTNEQFF
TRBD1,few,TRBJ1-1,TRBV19,CASSIWGQGDLNTEAFF
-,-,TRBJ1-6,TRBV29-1,CSVGQGTNSPLHF
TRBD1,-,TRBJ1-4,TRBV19,CASSQGQGKLFF